This T cell receptor beta chain was recorded in a study of neurological immune-mediated disorders. The CDR3 is 16 amino acids. Germline CDR1 is WSHSY and CDR2 is SAAADI. V lost 3 bases, J lost 5 bases, and 11 bases stayed unmatched. The table lists this clonotype with many counts. TCRdb re-called the 5' RACE reads with MiXCR, one entry per CDR3 protein. The table lists roughly 80,000 distinct CDR3 sequences, roughly 18% of them singletons. J is TRBJ2-5 and V is TRBV10-2; 8 nucleotides agree with TRBD2. The source is a woman in her forties in good health. Sequenced material: PBMCs. Here the CDR3 reads CASSDVPRGAGETQYF. The CDR3 DNA reads TGCGCCAGCAGTGATGTTCCGCGGGGGGCGGGGGAGACCCAGTACTTC.